This passage covers 21 T cell receptor beta chains from one sample sequenced in a study of T cell responses to AZD1222 COVID-19 vaccine. The table came from immunoSEQ multiplex PCR; TCRdb's copy has only in-frame clones and leaves some out. The sample consists of approximately 220,000 clones, roughly 91% of them appearing once. This sample comprised peripheral blood, obtained on day 0 of MenACWY control vaccination. These receptors all stem from an adult in good health.

The chain uses TRBV10-2 and TRBJ1-1, with TRBD1 as a possible D gene (5 bases). Per the germline V gene, CDR1 is WSHSY and CDR2 is SAAADI. CDR3 length: 14 residues. Trimming removed 1 base from V and 6 bases from J, with 12 bases in between. The CDR3, as DNA: TGCGCCAGCAGTGAGTTCACCGGGGCCCCTGAAGCTTTCTTT. Protein product: CASSEFTGAPEAFF.

The chain employs TRBV2 and TRBJ2-3; TRBD2 aligns across 10 bases. After removal of 8 bases from V and 2 bases from J, the junction contained 4 bases not matched to a gene. The CDR3 is 14 amino acids. The germline V gene encodes CDR1 SNHLY and CDR2 FYNNEI. The CDR3 loop is CASSAGGSTDTQYF. The DNA for the CDR3 is TGTGCCAGCTCAGCGGGGGGGTCCACAGATACGCAGTATTTT. Variable domain in full (rest from reference TRBV2 and TRBJ2-3): EPEVTQTPSHQVTQMGQEVILRCVPISNHLYFYWYRQILGQKVEFLVSFYNNEISEKSEIFDDQFSVERPDGSNFTLKIRSTKLEDSAMYFCASSAGGSTDTQYFGPGTRLTVL.

The V call is TRBV10-3, the J call TRBJ2-1, with 13 bases fitting TRBD2. The CDR3 spans 18 residues. The germline gives CDR1 ENHRY, CDR2 SYGVKD. V shed 3 bases, J shed 0 bases, and the junction held 5 bases outside the gene matches. The CDR3 protein is CAISDGLAGASSYNEQFF. DNA of the CDR3: TGTGCCATCAGTGACGGACTAGCGGGGGCGAGCTCCTACAATGAGCAGTTCTTC.

The chain couples TRBV5-5 to TRBJ2-5; TRBD1 aligns across 9 bases. J gave up 3 bases and V 7 bases, and 7 bases lay outside the gene matches. Germline V lookup: CDR1 SGHKS, CDR2 YYEKEE (reference sequence). CDR3 size: 14 residues. The CDR3 protein is CASRRDRGKETQYF. The DNA of the CDR3 is TGTGCCAGCCGCAGAGACAGGGGGAAAGAGACCCAGTACTTC.

The chain has TRBV18 and TRBJ1-2; D call uncertain. Germline V CDR1 and CDR2: KGHSH, LQKENI. CDR3 length equals 14 residues. Trimming took 2 bases from V and 7 from J, leaving 14 bases between them. The CDR3: CASSPADESPGYTF. The CDR3 DNA reads TGTGCCAGCTCACCAGCTGACGAATCCCCTGGCTACACCTTC.

The chain joins TRBV28 to TRBJ1-6, with D perhaps matching TRBD1 (6 bases). There are 15 residues in the CDR3. V was clipped by 5 bases and J by 7 bases, with 15 bases between them. Germline assignment: CDR1 MDHEN and CDR2 SYDVKM. CDR3 residues: CASSPGDSRNSPLHF. In nucleotides, the CDR3 is TGTGCCAGCAGTCCAGGGGATTCTAGAAATTCACCCCTCCACTTT.

The table lists this clone with a count of one. The V gene is TRBV5-6, the J gene TRBJ1-5; TRBD1 matches 9 bases. J lost 12 bases, V lost 0 bases, and 1 base had no gene match. The CDR3 length is 12 residues. The germline V gene encodes CDR1 SGHDT and CDR2 YYEEEE. CDR3 protein: CASSLGDRVQHF. The CDR3 DNA reads as TGTGCCAGCAGCTTGGGGGACAGGGTCCAGCATTTT.

This chain links TRBV6-5 with TRBJ1-5; D gene ambiguous. Per the germline V gene, CDR1 is MNHEY and CDR2 is SVGAGI. Between the trimmed V and J ends, which lost 2 bases and 5 bases, there was a span of 13 bases. CDR3 size: 15 residues. The CDR3 region has the DNA TGTGCCAGCAGTTACGACGGCGGTCTTTATCAGCCCCAGCATTTT. Translating it yields CASSYDGGLYQPQHF.

The genes are TRBV7-8 and TRBJ1-1; 10 nucleotides line up with TRBD1. Per the germline V gene, CDR1 is SGHVS and CDR2 is FQNEAQ. The CDR3 contains 15 residues. V gave up 5 bases and J gave up 3 bases; unmatched junction bases: 6. CDR3 region: CASSPRTGGDTEAFF. As DNA, the CDR3 is TGTGCCAGCAGCCCGCGGACAGGGGGAGACACTGAAGCTTTCTTT.

This chain joins TRBV9 and TRBJ1-6; 8 positions match TRBD1. The germline CDR1 and CDR2 sequences are SGDLS and YYNGEE. The J segment lost 9 bases and the V segment lost 4 bases, leaving 6 bases of the junction unmatched. This CDR3 has 14 residues. CDR3 bases: TGTGCCAGCAGCAGACAGGGGAGCGGTTCACCCCTCCACTTT. It codes for CASSRQGSGSPLHF.

The rearrangement uses TRBV4-1 and TRBJ2-7; tentatively, D is TRBD2 (5 bases). The CDR3 has 14 amino acids. V lost 4 bases, J lost 1 base, and 11 bases lay in between. The germline CDR1 and CDR2 sequences are MGHRA and YSYEKL. Written as DNA, the CDR3 is TGCGCCAGCAGCCCGGAGGCGGGTTCCTACGAGCAGTACTTC. This sequence encodes CASSPEAGSYEQYF.

The chain uses TRBV11-3 and TRBJ2-2; D unresolved. This CDR3 has 13 amino acids. In germline, CDR1 is SGHNT, CDR2 YENEEA. Trimming removed 2 bases from V and 3 bases from J, with 4 bases in between. Here the CDR3 reads CASSLTDTGELFF. The CDR3 DNA sequence: TGTGCCAGCAGCTTAACGGACACCGGGGAGCTGTTTTTT.

This chain uses TRBV3-1 (or the pseudogene TRBV3-2) with TRBJ2-5, with TRBD2 as a possible D gene (6 bases). The CDR3 extends over 16 amino acids. Looked up from germline, CDR1 is LGHDT and CDR2 is YNNKEL (reference sequence). V lost 4 bases and J lost 3, with 18 bases in between. In nucleotides, the CDR3 is TGTGCCAGCAGCCGTAAACCGGGAGCCAGGGAAGAGACCCAGTACTTC. It encodes CASSRKPGAREETQYF.

This chain connects TRBV30 to TRBJ1-2; D is perhaps TRBD1 (5 bases). The CDR3 contains 12 residues. Trimming cost V 5 bases and J 8 bases, with 15 bases left between them. Germline CDR1 reads GTSNPN; CDR2 reads SVGIG (reference sequence). The CDR3 here is CAWGGTGFGYTF. The CDR3 DNA reads TGTGCCTGGGGGGGTACGGGTTTCGGCTACACCTTC.

This chain's CDR3 is CASSLRTGYWDTEAFF. Written as DNA, the CDR3 is TGTGCCAGCAGCCTAAGGACAGGGTATTGGGACACTGAAGCTTTCTTT. J is TRBJ1-1 and V is TRBV14; 8 bases match TRBD1. The CDR3 has 16 residues. Germline assignment: CDR1 SGHDN and CDR2 FVKESK. With V trimmed by 4 bases and J by 3 bases, 10 bases remained unmatched.

The chain carries TRBV6-4 and TRBJ1-1; no clear D gene. V lost 3 bases, J lost 4 bases, and 9 bases lay in between. Per germline, CDR1 MRHNA and CDR2 SNTAGT. The CDR3 is made up of 13 amino acids. In DNA form, the CDR3 reads TGTGCCAGCAGTGAGCGACGTGGCACTGAAGCTTTCTTT. As protein: CASSERRGTEAFF.

This chain uses TRBV9 with TRBJ2-3, with 10 bases matching TRBD2. The CDR3 length is 18 residues. V was clipped by 0 bases and J by 2 bases; unmatched bases: 9. Looked up from germline, CDR1 is SGDLS and CDR2 is YYNGEE. The CDR3 DNA follows: TGTGCCAGCAGCGTAGCTGCGTCCAGCGGGGGGGCCACAGATACGCAGTATTTT. Protein product: CASSVAASSGGATDTQYF. Complete variable domain (other parts from reference TRBV9 and TRBJ2-3): DSGVTQTPKHLITATGQRVTLRCSPRSGDLSVYWYQQSLDQGLQFLIQYYNGEERAKGNILERFSAQQFPDLHSELNLSSLELGDSALYFCASSVAASSGGATDTQYFGPGTRLTVL.

Concerning this clone: The same CDR3 is also encoded by other DNA sequences in this sample. DNA for the CDR3: TGCAGCGTTGTGGGGCAAGGGACTGAAGCTTTCTTT. Residues: CSVVGQGTEAFF. V and J are TRBV29-1 and TRBJ1-1; a weak D match, TRBD1 (5 bases). Trimming stripped 4 bases from V and 5 bases from J, with 11 bases between. Germline CDR1 is SQVTM and CDR2 is ANQGSEA. The CDR3 contains 12 residues.

DNA for the CDR3: TGTGCCACCAGCAGAGCTACAGATTACACCATATATTTT. Encoded protein: CATSRATDYTIYF. The chain has TRBV15 and TRBJ1-3; D not certain. Germline V gene data show CDR1 as LNHNV and CDR2 as YYDKDF (reference sequence). Trimming took 1 base from V and 8 from J, leaving 9 bases between them. The CDR3 is made up of 13 amino acids.

In its sample, this clone was seen a few times. V is TRBV3-1 (or the pseudogene TRBV3-2) and J is TRBJ1-1; 7 nucleotides line up with TRBD1. The length of the CDR3 is 15 residues. Germline V gene sequence: CDR1 LGHDT, CDR2 YNNKEL (reference sequence). J was trimmed by 4 bases and V by 6 bases; bases with no gene match: 11. CDR3 sequence (DNA): TGTGCCAGCAGTCGGATAACAGGGGCTCCCACTGAAGCTTTCTTT. Translated: CASSRITGAPTEAFF.

This chain joins TRBV2 and TRBJ1-4, with a tentative D call TRBD1 (6 bases). The CDR3 is made up of 13 amino acids. Germline V gene lookup returns CDR1 SNHLY and CDR2 FYNNEI. V lost 6 bases, J lost 7 bases, and 12 bases lay in between. CDR3 residues: CASRRQEREKLFF. In DNA, the CDR3 is TGTGCCAGCAGAAGACAGGAACGTGAAAAACTGTTTTTT.